The clone carrying this T cell receptor (beta chain) occurred many times. This sample was taken from a study of read filtering for tumor transcriptome and immune sequencing. For the study at large: RNA-seq yielded only 85 to 1273 TCR reads, IR-seq about 4 to 10.27 million.

The library was built from about 400 ng RNA with molecular barcoded adaptors for alpha/delta and beta/gamma chains. TCRdb independently ran MiXCR on the reads; one entry per CDR3 protein. This table holds about 130,000 distinct CDR3 sequences, 13% found once. CDR3 length equals 13 residues. The V gene end was trimmed by 6 bases and the J gene end by 10 bases; junction bases not matched to a gene: 8. Germline CDR1 LNHDA, CDR2 SQIVND (reference sequence). This chain connects TRBV19 to TRBJ2-1, with 8 bases that match TRBD2. This clonotype was obtained from a donor aged 40 or over with multiple myeloma. Sequenced: a population of CD138-negative cells sorted from bone marrow. CDR3 amino acids: CASSGLALMEQFF. CDR3 DNA sequence: TGTGCCAGTAGCGGACTAGCCTTAATGGAGCAGTTCTTC.